The 9 T cell receptor beta chains below come from one sample, sequenced in a study of T cells in tumors after PD-1 blockade. The protocol was immunoSEQ multiplex PCR, while the TCRdb copy is restricted to in-frame clones and leaves out a portion. The repertoire consists of approximately 63,000 clones, with around 67% occurring once and the leading ten covering approximately 4.5%. Here the sequenced sample was PBMCs, taken after anti-PD-1 treatment. The receptors shown here come from a human donor with basal cell carcinoma.

The CDR3 region has the DNA TGCGCCAGCAGCCCGAACCCCCCTAGGGTCTCCTACAATGAGCAGTTCTTC. Its translation is CASSPNPPRVSYNEQFF. The rearrangement joins TRBV4-1 to TRBJ2-1; D remains unclear. The V gene's germline CDR1 is MGHRA and CDR2 YSYEKL. This CDR3 contains 17 residues. V was pared by 4 bases and J by 0 bases, with 16 bases between.

The V gene is TRBV5-6, the J gene TRBJ2-1, with D perhaps matching TRBD1 (5 bases). CDR1 is SGHDT, CDR2 YYEEEE, per germline. Between the trimmed V and J ends, which lost 1 base and 6 bases, there was a span of 14 bases. The CDR3 contains 15 residues. CDR3 bases: TGTGCCAGCAGCTTGCTAGGCAGGGAAGGCAATGAGCAGTTCTTC. It is translated as CASSLLGREGNEQFF.

The chain combines TRBV18 with TRBJ2-3; the D call may be TRBD1 or TRBD2 (5 bases each). V dropped 3 bases and J dropped 2 bases, with 6 bases sitting between them. Germline CDR1 is KGHSH and CDR2 is LQKENI. There are 13 residues in the CDR3. CDR3 bases: TGTGCCAGCTCACCGGGGACCACAGATACGCAGTATTTT. This gives the protein CASSPGTTDTQYF.

V and J are TRBV10-3 and TRBJ1-1, with D maybe TRBD1 (5 bases). The ends were cut back, 6 bases at V and 3 bases at J, with 14 bases in the middle. The CDR3 loop spans 14 amino acids. CDR1 ENHRY and CDR2 SYGVKD come from the germline V gene. The CDR3 sequence is CAISGSGRDTEAFF. The DNA of the CDR3 is TGTGCCATCAGCGGCTCAGGGAGGGACACTGAAGCTTTCTTT.

This clone has only a few counts. The genes are TRBV7-9 and TRBJ2-7; 11 bases map to TRBD1. Trimming at V came to 5 bases and at J to 6 bases, leaving 6 bases not matched to a gene. The CDR3 contains 14 residues. The V gene's germline CDR1 is SEHNR and CDR2 FQNEAQ (reference sequence). The CDR3 nucleotides read TGTGCCAGCAGCCCGGGACAGGGGGAAGGCGAGCAGTACTTC. Translating gives CASSPGQGEGEQYF.

This clone was counted between two and nine times. The chain carries TRBV7-8 and TRBJ1-3; no reliable D call. This CDR3 has 15 residues. Germline loops: CDR1 SGHVS, CDR2 FQNEAQ. V gave up 4 bases and J gave up 0 bases, with 10 bases separating them. The CDR3 DNA follows: TGTGCCAGCAGCTCCTGGGCCCTCTCTGGAAACACCATATATTTT. It yields the protein CASSSWALSGNTIYF.

This clone was found a few times. The gene calls are TRBV5-1 and TRBJ1-1, with TRBD1 as a possible D gene (5 bases). From germline, CDR1 is SGHRS and CDR2 YFSETQ. This CDR3 has 16 residues. The V and J ends lost 0 bases and 1 base respectively, with 13 bases between them. The CDR3 is CASSLGQTQPNTEAFF. Here the CDR3 DNA reads TGCGCCAGCAGCTTGGGACAGACTCAACCGAACACTGAAGCTTTCTTT.

The chain links TRBV2 to TRBJ2-3; the match to TRBD2 covers 9 bases. Germline CDR1 and CDR2: SNHLY and FYNNEI. This CDR3 region has 15 residues. V dropped 8 bases and J dropped 7; count of bases not matched to a gene: 13. The DNA for the CDR3 is TGTGCCAGCGGGTCGGGGACTAGCTTAGTGAATACGCAGTATTTT. Translation: CASGSGTSLVNTQYF.

This clone was found a few times. The chain joins TRBV13 to TRBJ1-5, with D unclear. Trimming stripped 3 bases from V and 5 bases from J, with 5 bases between. The CDR3 has 12 amino acids. CDR1 and CDR2 (germline): PRHDT, FYEKMQ (reference sequence). The CDR3 reads CASSFGDQPQHF. CDR3 sequence (DNA): TGTGCCAGCAGCTTTGGGGATCAGCCCCAGCATTTT.